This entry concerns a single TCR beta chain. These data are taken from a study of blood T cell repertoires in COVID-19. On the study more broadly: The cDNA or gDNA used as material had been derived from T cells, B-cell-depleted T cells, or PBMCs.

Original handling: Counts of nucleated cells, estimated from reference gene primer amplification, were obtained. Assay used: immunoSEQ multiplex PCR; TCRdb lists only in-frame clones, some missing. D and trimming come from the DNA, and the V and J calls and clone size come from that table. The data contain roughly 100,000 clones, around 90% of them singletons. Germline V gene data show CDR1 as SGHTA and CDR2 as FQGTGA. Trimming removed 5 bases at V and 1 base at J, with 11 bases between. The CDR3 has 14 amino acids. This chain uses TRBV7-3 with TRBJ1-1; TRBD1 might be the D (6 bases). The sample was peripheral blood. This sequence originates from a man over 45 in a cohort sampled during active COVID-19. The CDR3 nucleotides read TGTGCCAGCAGCCCTGGGACAACGAACACTGAAGCTTTCTTT. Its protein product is CASSPGTTNTEAFF. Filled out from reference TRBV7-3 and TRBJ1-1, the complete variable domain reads GAGVSQTPSNKVTEKGKYVELRCDPISGHTALYWYRQSLGQGPEFLIYFQGTGAADDSGLPNDRFFAVRPEGSVSTLKIQRTERGDSAVYLCASSPGTTNTEAFFGQGTRLTVV.